This record concerns one T cell receptor (beta chain) sequence. The record originates from a study of blood T cell repertoires in COVID-19. Background on the study: PBMCs, B-cell-depleted T cells, or T cells provided the cDNA or gDNA that made up the material.

Per the study methods: Nucleated cell counts were estimated from reference gene primer amplification. Only in-frame clones appear in the TCRdb table, and some are missing; sequencing was by immunoSEQ multiplex PCR. That table supplies the V and J calls and clone size; D and trimming were determined from the DNA. The table records hundreds of thousands of clones, 70% to 90% of them present only once. The study assigned cohorts using participant-reported clinical history. Sequencing used PBMCs or T cells enriched from blood (not recorded which). The receptor comes from a woman in her thirties or forties who had recovered from COVID-19.

The chain's CDR3 is CASSTGQPEAFF. The CDR3 DNA follows: TGTGCCAGCTCAACCGGACAGCCTGAAGCTTTCTTT. This chain uses TRBV18 with TRBJ1-1; possibly TRBD1 for D (6 bases). Germline CDR1 KGHSH, CDR2 LQKENI. This CDR3 spans 12 amino acids. Trimming left V 5 bases short and J 6 bases short, with 10 bases between.